The 12 T cell receptor beta chains given below trace back to one sample, sequenced in a study of cytomegalovirus exposure and HLA in healthy donors. Primers: 60 Vbeta forward and 13 Jbeta reverse. Repertoires were generated with immunoSEQ multiplex PCR, while TCRdb's copy carries only in-frame clones and drops some. The table lists around 190,000 clones, more than 70% of them singletons. Material: PBMCs. These receptors came from a man aged 25-45 years in good health and CMV-seropositive.

Here the CDR3 reads CSVVGEGGGPIYGYTF. The CDR3 DNA is TGCAGCGTTGTTGGGGAAGGAGGGGGCCCCATCTATGGCTACACCTTC. This chain joins TRBV29-1 and TRBJ1-2; 7 nucleotides align to TRBD1. The CDR3 totals 16 residues. The germline CDR1 and CDR2 sequences are SQVTM and ANQGSEA. Trimming at V came to 4 bases and at J to 4 bases, leaving 15 bases not matched to a gene.

This clone was detected only a few times. The chain joins TRBV9 to TRBJ1-2; 9 bases line up with TRBD1. The CDR3 spans 14 residues. With 0 bases clipped from V and 8 bases from J, the junction kept 5 bases outside the gene matches. Per germline, CDR1 SGDLS and CDR2 YYNGEE. CDR3 protein: CASSVGWTGVGYTF. The CDR3 DNA reads TGTGCCAGCAGCGTAGGGTGGACAGGGGTCGGCTACACCTTC.

The chain employs TRBV6-5 and TRBJ1-2; the D is unclear. Germline loops: CDR1 MNHEY, CDR2 SVGAGI. The CDR3 spans 15 residues. V lost 0 bases, J lost 4 bases, and 12 bases lay in between. In DNA, the CDR3 is TGTGCCAGCAGTTACTCGGCAGGAAGAGTCTATGGCTACACCTTC. The encoded protein is CASSYSAGRVYGYTF.

The chain recombines TRBV18 with TRBJ2-1, with 8 bases matching TRBD1. This CDR3 spans 15 amino acids. The J segment lost 8 bases and the V segment lost 3 bases, leaving 9 bases of the junction unmatched. The germline V gene encodes CDR1 KGHSH and CDR2 LQKENI. The CDR3 DNA reads as TGTGCCAGCTCACCCAGGACAGGGCAAGGCGATGAGCAGTTCTTC. Protein: CASSPRTGQGDEQFF.

V is TRBV6-6 and J is TRBJ1-2, with no clear D. The CDR3 has 12 residues. V lost 8 bases, J lost 7 bases, and 14 bases lay in between. The germline CDR1 and CDR2 sequences are MNHNY and SVGAGI (reference sequence). The CDR3 sequence: CASGEYGSGYTF. CDR3 nucleotides: TGTGCCAGCGGAGAATACGGGTCTGGCTACACCTTC.

The chain recombines TRBV7-9 with TRBJ2-4; tentative D call: TRBD1 (5 bases). Germline V gives CDR1 SEHNR, CDR2 FQNEAQ (reference sequence). The CDR3 runs 17 residues. Trimming stripped 4 bases from V and 9 bases from J, with 25 bases between. The CDR3 DNA sequence: TGTGCCAGCAGCTCGAGTGGGGCCCCCTCCACGACGGGCATTCAGTACTTC. Encoded protein: CASSSSGAPSTTGIQYF.

The J gene is TRBJ2-5, the V gene TRBV2, with a weak D call TRBD2 (5 bases). Trimming stripped 6 bases from V and 0 bases from J, with 14 bases between. Germline values: CDR1 SNHLY, CDR2 FYNNEI. The CDR3 consists of 15 residues. The CDR3 reads CASRARAGYQETQYF. The CDR3 coding sequence is TGTGCCAGCAGGGCGAGGGCCGGGTACCAAGAGACCCAGTACTTC.

This clone occurred once. This rearrangement joins TRBV7-8 to TRBJ1-1; perhaps TRBD1 as D (5 bases). Germline V gene sequence: CDR1 SGHVS, CDR2 FQNEAQ. The CDR3 length is 14 residues. Trimming took off 6 bases at V and 1 base at J, with 12 bases between the two ends. CDR3 in DNA: TGTGCCAGCAGGAGGACACGGAGGAACACTGAAGCTTTCTTT. Its translation: CASRRTRRNTEAFF.

The gene calls are TRBV4-2 and TRBJ2-5; the D is unclear. The CDR3 spans 13 residues. Germline-derived CDR1 and CDR2 are LGHNA and YNFKEQ. Trimming removed 1 base from V and 1 base from J, with 4 bases in between. The chain's CDR3 is CASSQGSQETQYF. CDR3 DNA: TGTGCCAGCAGCCAAGGCAGCCAAGAGACCCAGTACTTC.

The genes are TRBV6-1 and TRBJ1-2; tentatively, D is TRBD1 (6 bases). CDR1 and CDR2 (germline): MNHNS, SASEGT. V was cut by 0 bases and J by 5 bases, with 10 bases left in between. The CDR3 has 14 amino acids. Written as DNA, the CDR3 is TGTGCCAGCAGTGAAGCCGCGACAGGATATGGCTACACCTTC. This gives the protein CASSEAATGYGYTF.

The table lists this clone with a few counts. The chain uses TRBV14 and TRBJ2-3, with 10 bases fitting TRBD1. Germline V lookup: CDR1 SGHDN, CDR2 FVKESK. V lost 6 bases and J lost 6; bases outside the gene matches: 12. The CDR3 has 16 residues. CDR3 sequence reads: CASRLSGTGEGDTQYF. Here the CDR3 DNA reads TGTGCCAGCAGACTCTCCGGGACAGGGGAAGGGGATACGCAGTATTTT.

The table lists this clone with a few counts. This rearrangement joins TRBV7-2 to TRBJ1-1, with D maybe TRBD1 (6 bases). The CDR3 has 15 residues. Germline V CDR1 and CDR2: SGHTA, FQGNSA. Trimming removed 5 bases at V and 1 base at J, with 14 bases between. In DNA, the CDR3 is TGTGCCAGCAGCGGATCAAGACAGGCGAACACTGAAGCTTTCTTT. Translating it yields CASSGSRQANTEAFF.